The clone carrying this TCR beta chain was observed a handful of times. The sample originates from a study of blood T cell repertoires in COVID-19. Study-wide background: The United States, Italy and Spain supplied acute and convalescent COVID-19 samples. T cells, B-cell-depleted T cells, or PBMCs supplied cDNA or gDNA.

Per the study methods: Nucleated cell counts were estimated from reference gene primer amplification. The protocol was immunoSEQ multiplex PCR, while the TCRdb copy is restricted to in-frame clones and leaves out a portion. Clonal size and the V and J genes are those of that table, whereas D and trimming came from the DNA. Among over 70,000 clones listed, approximately 90% were seen once. V lost 4 bases and J lost 2; bases outside the gene matches: 5. The CDR3 is made up of 14 amino acids. CDR1 and CDR2 from the germline V gene are MNHNY and SVGAGI (reference sequence). The clonotype comes from a human donor with active COVID-19. The donor label of this sample is uncertain. The rearrangement joins TRBV6-6 to TRBJ2-7; TRBD2 matches at 7 bases. Sequencing was performed on peripheral blood. The CDR3 DNA reads as TGTGCCAGCAGTTCGAATGGACTAGCCTACGAGCAGTACTTC. It translates to CASSSNGLAYEQYF.